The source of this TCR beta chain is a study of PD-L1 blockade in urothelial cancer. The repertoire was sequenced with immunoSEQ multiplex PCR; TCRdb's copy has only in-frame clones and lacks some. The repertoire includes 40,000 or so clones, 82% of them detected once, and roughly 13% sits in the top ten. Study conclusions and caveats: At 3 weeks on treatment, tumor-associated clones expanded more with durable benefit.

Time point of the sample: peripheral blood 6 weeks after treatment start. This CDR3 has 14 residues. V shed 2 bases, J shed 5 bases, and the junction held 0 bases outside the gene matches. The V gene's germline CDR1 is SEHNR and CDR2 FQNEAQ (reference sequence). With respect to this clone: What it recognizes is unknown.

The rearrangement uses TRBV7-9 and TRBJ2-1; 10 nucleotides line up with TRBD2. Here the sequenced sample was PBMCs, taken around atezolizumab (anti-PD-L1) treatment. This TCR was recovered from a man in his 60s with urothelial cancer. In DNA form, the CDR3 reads TGTGCCAGCAGCTTACTAGCGGGAGACAATGAGCAGTTCTTC. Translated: CASSLLAGDNEQFF.